The rows below give T cell receptor beta chains drawn from one sample of a study of T cells in localized non-small cell lung cancer. Sequenced by immunoSEQ multiplex PCR; TCRdb stores in-frame clones only, minus some. The top ten clones hold 1% to 1.5% of a sample with 70,000 to 85,000 clones, 70% to 85% of them seen once. The sample was peripheral blood, taken before any cancer treatment. These TCRs come from a female donor over 55 with stage I lung adenocarcinoma. Both conserved end residues are part of each CDR3. Each record gives: J gene, clone size, V gene, D gene, CDR3 DNA, CDR3 protein. A D gene is named only where the DNA matches it firmly. Where a row states a size, it is once, few, many or the class of an expanded clone; other rows omit it.

>TRBJ2-7|.|TRBV27|.
TGTGCCAGCAGTTTTTCCGGATCCGACTACGAGCAGTACTTC
CASSFSGSDYEQYF
>TRBJ1-2|.|TRBV15|TRBD1
TGTGCCACCAGCAGAGATGCCTCAGGGGGGCAGGGCTACACCTTC
CATSRDASGGQGYTF
>TRBJ1-4|.|TRBV11-2|.
TGTGCCAGCAGCGCCCATGAAAAACTGTTTTTT
CASSAHEKLFF
>TRBJ2-1|.|TRBV29-1|TRBD2
TGCAGCGCCGCGTCAGGGAGGGCCACACACAATGAGCAGTTCTTC
CSAASGRATHNEQFF
>TRBJ1-5|.|TRBV4-1|TRBD1
TGCGCCAGCAGCCAAATCGTTGGGGGACAGGGCAATCAGCCCCAGCATTTT
CASSQIVGGQGNQPQHF
>TRBJ1-5|.|TRBV5-4|.
TGTGCCAGCAGCTGGAGAGGCAGCAATCAGCCCCAGCATTTT
CASSWRGSNQPQHF
>TRBJ2-5|.|TRBV7-2|TRBD2
TGTGCCAGCAGCGTTACTAGCGGGGGGGTCCAAGAGACCCAGTACTTC
CASSVTSGGVQETQYF
>TRBJ1-2|once|TRBV5-1|TRBD1
TGCGCCAGCAGCCCCACCGGGACAGCAAGTTATGGCTACACCTTC
CASSPTGTASYGYTF
>TRBJ2-1|.|TRBV15|TRBD2
TGTGCCACCAGCAGAGATACGGTGGCTAGCGGGGGGTTTGAGCAGTTCTTC
CATSRDTVASGGFEQFF
>TRBJ2-1|.|TRBV9|.
TGTGCCAGCAGCGGAGGACTTGGCGGGATCTACAATGAGCAGTTCTTC
CASSGGLGGIYNEQFF
>TRBJ2-5|.|TRBV7-2|TRBD2
TGTGCCAGCAGCTACGCGGGGGGGACACAAGAGACCCAGTACTTC
CASSYAGGTQETQYF
>TRBJ1-3|.|TRBV28|.
TGTGCCAGCAGTGGGGTCGGCCTAGGCTCTGGAAACACCATATATTTT
CASSGVGLGSGNTIYF
>TRBJ2-3|.|TRBV27|.
TGTGCCAGCAGTTTTCCGGCGGCCCCAGATACGCAGTATTTT
CASSFPAAPDTQYF
>TRBJ1-1|.|TRBV29-1|TRBD1
TGCAGCTCCCGCAGACAGGGAGGCACTGAAGCTTTCTTT
CSSRRQGGTEAFF
>TRBJ2-1|.|TRBV11-3|TRBD2
TGTGCCAGCAGGCCAGCGGGGGGCGCCTACAATGAGCAGTTCTTC
CASRPAGGAYNEQFF
>TRBJ1-2|.|TRBV11-2|TRBD1
TGTGCCAGCAGCTCGGGACAGGCCGAAATGTATGGCTACACCTTC
CASSSGQAEMYGYTF
>TRBJ1-1|few|TRBV5-1|.
TGCGCCAGCAGCTTGGCCGACCGGAATATGAACACTGAAGCTTTCTTT
CASSLADRNMNTEAFF
>TRBJ2-5|.|TRBV2|.
TGTGCCAGCAGCAGAGGACCCAGCGGGGAGACCCAGTACTTC
CASSRGPSGETQYF
>TRBJ2-7|few|TRBV7-2|.
TGTGCCAGCAGCTTGCAGTTAGGGGGGACCTACGAGCAGTACTTC
CASSLQLGGTYEQYF
>TRBJ2-1|once|TRBV9|TRBD2
TGTGCCAGCAGCGTAACTAGCGGGAGCTACAATGAGCAGTTCTTC
CASSVTSGSYNEQFF
>TRBJ2-7|.|TRBV5-4|TRBD2
TGTGCCAGCAGCAGACTAGCGGGAGAGGTCGAGCAGTACTTC
CASSRLAGEVEQYF
>TRBJ1-1|.|TRBV5-1|.
TGCGCCAGCAGCTTGGCCGGGTTAGTTTCGGGCACTGAAGCTTTCTTT
CASSLAGLVSGTEAFF
>TRBJ2-5|.|TRBV5-4|.
TGTGCCAGCAGCTTACAGGGGGGGGAGACCCAGTACTTC
CASSLQGGETQYF
>TRBJ2-7|.|TRBV15|.
TGTGCCACCAGCAGAGTACGGGAGTGGGGCGAGCAGTACTTC
CATSRVREWGEQYF
>TRBJ1-1|.|TRBV7-6|.
TGTGCCAGCAGCCGGACAGAGAACACTGAAGCTTTCTTT
CASSRTENTEAFF
>TRBJ1-6|.|TRBV11-3|TRBD1
TGTGCCAGCAGCCTTAGGGCGGGACAGGGAGCCTCACCCCTCCACTTT
CASSLRAGQGASPLHF
>TRBJ2-7|.|TRBV4-1|TRBD2
TGCGCCAGCAGCCAGCCGCGCGGGGGGGTTGGCGAGCAGTACTTC
CASSQPRGGVGEQYF
>TRBJ1-1|.|TRBV19|.
TGTGCCAGCCCGACCGGGACCGGGATTAACTATCTTGGAGCTTTCTTT
CASPTGTGINYLGAFF
>TRBJ2-7|once|TRBV7-9|TRBD1
TGTGCCAGCAGCTTTCGGACAGGGTATCAGGACGAGCAGTACTTC
CASSFRTGYQDEQYF
>TRBJ1-4|.|TRBV7-6|.
TGTGCCAGCAGCCAACAGGCAACTAATGAAAAACTGTTTTTT
CASSQQATNEKLFF
>TRBJ2-1|.|TRBV9|.
TGTGCCAGCAGCGCCCACAGGGTGTTAGGCAATGAGCAGTTCTTC
CASSAHRVLGNEQFF
>TRBJ1-2|.|TRBV6-5|.
TGTGCCAGCAGTCACCTCCGCGGGGATGGCTACACCTTC
CASSHLRGDGYTF
>TRBJ1-2|.|TRBV6-1|TRBD1
TGTGCCAGCAGTGTGGAGACAGGGGGAGGCTACACCTTC
CASSVETGGGYTF
>TRBJ1-5|.|TRBV4-1|TRBD1
TGCGCCAGCAGCCAAGAGGACAGGAACAATCAGCCCCAGCATTTT
CASSQEDRNNQPQHF
>TRBJ2-2|.|TRBV7-9|TRBD2
TGTGCCAGCCCCCCCCTAGCGGGGCTCACCGGGGAGCTGTTTTTT
CASPPLAGLTGELFF
>TRBJ1-2|few|TRBV6-6|TRBD1
TGTGCCAGCAGTCCCGGGACAGGGGATTCGGGGTATGGCTACACCTTC
CASSPGTGDSGYGYTF
>TRBJ2-7|.|TRBV2|TRBD1
TGTGCCAGCAGCGCTACGACAGGGGATAGGTACGAGCAGTACTTC
CASSATTGDRYEQYF
>TRBJ2-7|.|TRBV27|.
TGTGCCAGCAGTTTCTCCTCCTACGAGCAGTACTTC
CASSFSSYEQYF
>TRBJ2-7|.|TRBV7-3|TRBD2
TGTGCCAGCAGCCTCAATGGACTAGAAAAGCAGTACTTC
CASSLNGLEKQYF
>TRBJ1-1|.|TRBV29-1|.
TGCAGCGCCCTCAACCCCCGGACACAGTCTGAAGCTTTCTTT
CSALNPRTQSEAFF
>TRBJ1-1|.|TRBV10-3|.
TGTGCCATCACCCAAAGGGTTCTCGAGGAAGCGGGCACTGAAGCTTTCTTT
CAITQRVLEEAGTEAFF